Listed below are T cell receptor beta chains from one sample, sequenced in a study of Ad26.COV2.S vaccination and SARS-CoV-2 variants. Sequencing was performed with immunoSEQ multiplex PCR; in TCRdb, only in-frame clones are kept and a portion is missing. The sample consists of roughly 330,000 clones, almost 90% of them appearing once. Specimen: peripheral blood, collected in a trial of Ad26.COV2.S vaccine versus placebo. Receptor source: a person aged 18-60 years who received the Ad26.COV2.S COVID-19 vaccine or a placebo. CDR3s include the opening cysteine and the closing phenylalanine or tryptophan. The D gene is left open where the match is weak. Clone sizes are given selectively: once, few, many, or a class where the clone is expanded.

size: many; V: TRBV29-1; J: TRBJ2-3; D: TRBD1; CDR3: CSAGQGVRDTQYF; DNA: TGCAGCGCTGGACAGGGCGTCAGAGATACGCAGTATTTT
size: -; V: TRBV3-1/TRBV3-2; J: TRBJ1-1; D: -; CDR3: CASSLAVNIMNTEAFF; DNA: TGTGCCAGCAGCCTGGCCGTGAACATCATGAACACTGAAGCTTTCTTT
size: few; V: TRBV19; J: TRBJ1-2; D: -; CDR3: CASSIRGQGAGYTF; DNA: TGTGCCAGTAGTATTCGGGGGCAGGGCGCTGGCTACACCTTC
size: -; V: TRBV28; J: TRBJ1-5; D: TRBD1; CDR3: CASSNDRGNQPQHF; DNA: TGTGCCAGCAGCAACGACAGGGGCAATCAGCCCCAGCATTTT
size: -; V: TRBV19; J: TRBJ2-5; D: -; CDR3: CASSITGTETQYF; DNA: TGTGCCAGTAGTATTACAGGGACAGAGACCCAGTACTTC
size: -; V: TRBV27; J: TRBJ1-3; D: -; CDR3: CASGGRTAGNTIYF; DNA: TGTGCCAGTGGGGGTCGGACAGCTGGAAACACCATATATTTT
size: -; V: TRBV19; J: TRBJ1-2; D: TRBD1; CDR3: CASTRQGPNYGYTF; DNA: TGTGCCAGTACCAGACAGGGGCCTAACTATGGCTACACCTTC
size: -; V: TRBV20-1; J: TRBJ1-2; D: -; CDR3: CSASKPGRANYGYTF; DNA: TGCAGTGCTAGTAAACCGGGACGGGCAAACTATGGCTACACCTTC
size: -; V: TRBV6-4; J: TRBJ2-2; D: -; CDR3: CASSDSDTGELFF; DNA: TGTGCCAGCAGTGACTCTGACACCGGGGAGCTGTTTTTT
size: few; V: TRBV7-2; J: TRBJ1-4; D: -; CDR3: CASSLAFVPNEKLFF; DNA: TGTGCCAGCAGCTTAGCCTTTGTTCCTAATGAAAAACTGTTTTTT
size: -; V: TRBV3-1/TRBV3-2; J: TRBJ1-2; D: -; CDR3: CASSRGFYGYTF; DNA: TGTGCCAGCAGCCGGGGGTTCTATGGCTACACCTTC
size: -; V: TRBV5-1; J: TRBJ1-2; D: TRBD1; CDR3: CASTWGQGDYGYTF; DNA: TGCGCCAGCACCTGGGGACAGGGGGACTATGGCTACACCTTC
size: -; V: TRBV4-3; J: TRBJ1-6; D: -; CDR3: CASSLYWGSNSPLHF; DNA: TGCGCCAGCAGCCTTTATTGGGGCAGTAATTCACCCCTCCACTTT
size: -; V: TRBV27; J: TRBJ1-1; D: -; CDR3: CASSQGLATEAFF; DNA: TGTGCCAGCAGTCAGGGACTGGCCACTGAAGCTTTCTTT
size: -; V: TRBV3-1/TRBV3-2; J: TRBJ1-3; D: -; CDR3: CASSQAGAGNTIYF; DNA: TGTGCCAGCAGCCAAGCAGGGGCTGGAAACACCATATATTTT
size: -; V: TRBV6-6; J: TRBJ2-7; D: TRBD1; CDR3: CASRATTGDAYEQYF; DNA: TGTGCCAGCAGAGCCACGACAGGGGACGCCTACGAGCAGTACTTC
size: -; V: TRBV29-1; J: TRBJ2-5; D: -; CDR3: CSGGRQETQYF; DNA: TGCAGCGGGGGAAGGCAAGAGACCCAGTACTTC
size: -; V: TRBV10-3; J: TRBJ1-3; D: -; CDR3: CAIATGFGNTIYF; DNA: TGTGCCATCGCTACAGGGTTCGGAAACACCATATATTTT
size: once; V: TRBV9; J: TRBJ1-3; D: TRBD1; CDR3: CASSVVGQDTSGNTIYF; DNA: TGTGCCAGCAGCGTAGTTGGACAGGACACCTCTGGAAACACCATATATTTT
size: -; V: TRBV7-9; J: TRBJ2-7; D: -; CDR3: CASSLGDSSYEQYF; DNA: TGTGCCAGCAGCTTAGGCGACAGCTCCTACGAGCAGTACTTC
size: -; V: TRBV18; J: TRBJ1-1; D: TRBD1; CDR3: CASSPPGAGGFGEAFF; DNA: TGTGCCAGCTCCCCCCCTGGGGCAGGGGGCTTCGGAGAAGCTTTCTTT
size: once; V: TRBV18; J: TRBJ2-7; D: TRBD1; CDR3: CASSSTGGTYEQYF; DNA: TGTGCCAGCTCATCGACAGGGGGAACCTACGAGCAGTACTTC
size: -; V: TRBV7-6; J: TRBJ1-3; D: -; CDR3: CASSLGGVSSGNTIYF; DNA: TGTGCCAGCAGCCTGGGGGGTGTTTCCTCTGGAAACACCATATATTTT
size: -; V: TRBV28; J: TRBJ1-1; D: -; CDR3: CASSLYVRAEAFF; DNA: TGTGCCAGCAGTTTATATGTCAGAGCTGAAGCTTTCTTT
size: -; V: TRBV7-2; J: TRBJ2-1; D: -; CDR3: CASSSPGLRNRDEQFF; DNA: TGTGCCAGCAGCTCCCCGGGATTAAGGAATCGGGATGAGCAGTTCTTC
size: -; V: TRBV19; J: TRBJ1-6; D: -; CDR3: CASSLDSLNSPLHF; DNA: TGTGCCAGTAGTTTGGACAGTCTTAATTCACCCCTCCACTTT
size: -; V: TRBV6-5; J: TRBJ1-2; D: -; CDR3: CASSYSTGGDGYTF; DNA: TGTGCCAGCAGTTACTCGACGGGGGGCGATGGCTACACCTTC
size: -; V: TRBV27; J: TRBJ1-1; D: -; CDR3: CASSFRQRNTEAFF; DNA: TGTGCCAGCAGTTTCCGACAGAGGAACACTGAAGCTTTCTTT
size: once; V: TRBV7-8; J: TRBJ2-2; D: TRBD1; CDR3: CASSSIRTGVDGELFF; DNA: TGTGCCAGCAGCTCTATCAGGACAGGGGTGGACGGGGAGCTGTTTTTT
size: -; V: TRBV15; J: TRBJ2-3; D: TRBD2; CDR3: CATSRGLTAGGPGADTQYF; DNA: TGTGCCACCAGCAGAGGGTTAACCGCGGGAGGGCCGGGGGCAGATACGCAGTATTTT
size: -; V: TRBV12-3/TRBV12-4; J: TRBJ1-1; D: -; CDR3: CASTRDSPMTFF; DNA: TGTGCCAGCACGAGAGACAGCCCTATGACTTTCTTT
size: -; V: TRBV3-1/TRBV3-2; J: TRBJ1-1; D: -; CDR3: CASSLTGGARTEAFF; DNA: TGTGCCAGCAGCCTAACGGGAGGAGCAAGGACTGAAGCTTTCTTT
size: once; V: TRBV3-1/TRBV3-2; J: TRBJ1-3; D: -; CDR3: CASSQGGARNTIYF; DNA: TGTGCCAGCAGCCAAGGCGGGGCGCGGAACACCATATATTTT